This T cell receptor beta chain was profiled in a study of blood T cell repertoires in COVID-19. Looking at the study overall: Acute-phase and convalescent COVID-19 samples originated in the United States, Italy and Spain.

This clone showed up just a few times. The V gene lost 3 bases and the J gene lost 6 bases, with 17 bases spanning the gap. The CDR3 spans 15 residues. CDR1 and CDR2 (germline): LGHDT, YNNKEL (reference sequence). Enrollment of patients from Seattle took place during active infection, with longitudinal follow-up. Sequenced by immunoSEQ multiplex PCR; TCRdb stores in-frame clones only, minus some. The sample lists around 270,000 clones, 84% seen once, with 15% to 18% in the top ten. V is TRBV3-1 (or the pseudogene TRBV3-2) and J is TRBJ1-2; D is unresolved. The source material was peripheral blood. The TCR was taken from a person between 65 and 79 years old with COVID-19, enrolled during active disease. CDR3 nucleotides: TGTGCCAGCAGCCATGGAGGAGCGACATATAATGGCTACACCTTC. Amino acid sequence: CASSHGGATYNGYTF.